This T cell receptor (beta chain) appears in the sequencing data of a study of blood T cell repertoires in COVID-19. Study-wide context: The United States, Italy and Spain supplied acute and convalescent COVID-19 samples. Sample material is recorded as cDNA or gDNA derived from T cells, B-cell-depleted T cells, or PBMCs.

As originally analysed: Nucleated cell counts were estimated from reference gene primer amplification. Measured with immunoSEQ multiplex PCR; TCRdb has only the in-frame clones, and not every one. That table is the source of V, J and clone size, and D and trimming were worked out from the DNA. The sample holds some 99,000 clones; 70% to 90% are singletons and the top ten take more than 4.5%. The sample consisted of peripheral blood. The clonotype comes from a man between 65 and 85 years old with acute or convalescent COVID-19.

CDR3 coding DNA: TGTGCCAGCAGCTTGCGGGGGGTCCCTGAAGCTTTCTTT. This encodes CASSLRGVPEAFF. The V and J genes are TRBV5-6 and TRBJ1-1; D may be TRBD1 (5 bases). The V gene lost 1 base and the J gene lost 6 bases, with 10 bases spanning the gap. The CDR3 has 13 amino acids. From germline, CDR1 is SGHDT and CDR2 YYEEEE. The full variable domain, rest sourced from reference TRBV5-6 and TRBJ1-1, is DAGVTQSPTHLIKTRGQQVTLRCSPKSGHDTVSWYQQALGQGPQFIFQYYEEEERQRGNFPDRFSGHQFPNYSSELNVNALLLGDSALYLCASSLRGVPEAFFGQGTRLTVV.